The entry that follows covers one TCR beta chain sequence. The V end lost 4 bases, the J end lost 7 bases, and 15 bases lay between the germline ends. From germline, CDR1 is SGHTS and CDR2 YDEGEE. This CDR3 has 14 amino acids. These data are taken from a study of PD-1 blockade in classical Hodgkin lymphoma. No patient escaped relapse after autologous stem cell transplantation, and brentuximab vedotin exposure varied. The table came from immunoSEQ multiplex PCR; TCRdb's copy has only in-frame clones and leaves some out. The table lists about 20,000 clones, around 70% of them singletons, with less than 25% in the top ten.

The sequencing here drew on peripheral blood mononuclear cells (PBMCs), taken before the second cycle of nivolumab. The sequence was obtained from a human donor with classical Hodgkin lymphoma. The chain uses TRBV5-8 and TRBJ2-1; possibly TRBD2 for D (5 bases). CDR3 DNA sequence: TGTGCCAGCAGCCCTCTGAGCGGCTGGAATGAGCAGTTCTTC. This sequence encodes CASSPLSGWNEQFF.